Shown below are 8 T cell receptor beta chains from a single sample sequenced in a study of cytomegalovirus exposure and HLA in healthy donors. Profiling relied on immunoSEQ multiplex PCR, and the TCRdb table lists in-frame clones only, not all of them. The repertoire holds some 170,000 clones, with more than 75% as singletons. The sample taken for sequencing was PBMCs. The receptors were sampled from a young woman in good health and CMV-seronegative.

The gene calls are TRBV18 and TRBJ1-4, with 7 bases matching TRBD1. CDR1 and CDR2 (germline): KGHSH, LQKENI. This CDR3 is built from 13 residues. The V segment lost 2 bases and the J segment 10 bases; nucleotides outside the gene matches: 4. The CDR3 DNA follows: TGTGCCAGCTCACCATCGGCAGGGGGAAAACTGTTTTTT. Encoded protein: CASSPSAGGKLFF. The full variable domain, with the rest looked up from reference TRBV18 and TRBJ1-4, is NAGVMQNPRHLVRRRGQEARLRCSPMKGHSHVYWYRQLPEEGLKFMVYLQKENIIDESGMPKERFSAEFPKEGPSILRIQQVVRGDSAAYFCASSPSAGGKLFFGSGTQLSVL.

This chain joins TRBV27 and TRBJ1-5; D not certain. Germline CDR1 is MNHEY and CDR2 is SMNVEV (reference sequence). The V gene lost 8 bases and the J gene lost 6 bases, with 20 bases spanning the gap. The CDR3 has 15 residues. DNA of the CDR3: TGTGCCAGCGCCGCGCTGGCGGGTAACTCTCAGCCCCAGCATTTT. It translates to CASAALAGNSQPQHF.

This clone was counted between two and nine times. The CDR3 DNA is TGTGCCAGCAGTGAAGGGGTAGCGGGGGGGAATGAGCAGTTCTTC. As protein: CASSEGVAGGNEQFF. The genes are TRBV2 and TRBJ2-1; 11 positions agree with TRBD2. This CDR3 comprises 15 residues. J gave up 7 bases and V 1 base, and 3 bases lay outside the gene matches. Germline V CDR1 and CDR2: SNHLY, FYNNEI.

The CDR3 loop is CASSERQETQYF. The CDR3 region has the DNA TGTGCCAGCAGTGAACGCCAAGAGACCCAGTACTTC. J is TRBJ2-5 and V is TRBV6-1; D uncertain. Looked up from germline, CDR1 is MNHNS and CDR2 is SASEGT. Trimming cost V 2 bases and J 1 base, with 2 bases left between them. The CDR3 sequence is 12 residues long.

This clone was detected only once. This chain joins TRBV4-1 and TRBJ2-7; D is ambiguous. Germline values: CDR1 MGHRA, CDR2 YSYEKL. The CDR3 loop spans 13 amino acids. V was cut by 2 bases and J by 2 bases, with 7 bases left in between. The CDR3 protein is CASSQIQAYEQYF. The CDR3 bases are TGCGCCAGCAGCCAAATCCAGGCCTACGAGCAGTACTTC.

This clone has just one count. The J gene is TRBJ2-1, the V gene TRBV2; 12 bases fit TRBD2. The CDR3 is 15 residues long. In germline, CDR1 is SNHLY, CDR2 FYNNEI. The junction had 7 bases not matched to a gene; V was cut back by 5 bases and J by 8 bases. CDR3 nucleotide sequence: TGTGCCAGCAGTACAATGACTAGCGGGGGTGATGAGCAGTTCTTC. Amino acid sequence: CASSTMTSGGDEQFF.

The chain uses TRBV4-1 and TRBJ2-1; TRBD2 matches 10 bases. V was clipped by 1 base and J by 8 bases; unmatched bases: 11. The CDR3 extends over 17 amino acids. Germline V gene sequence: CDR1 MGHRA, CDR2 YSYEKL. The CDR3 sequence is CASSQGEAGGLGYEQFF. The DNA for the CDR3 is TGCGCCAGCAGCCAAGGGGAAGCGGGGGGGCTTGGTTATGAGCAGTTCTTC.

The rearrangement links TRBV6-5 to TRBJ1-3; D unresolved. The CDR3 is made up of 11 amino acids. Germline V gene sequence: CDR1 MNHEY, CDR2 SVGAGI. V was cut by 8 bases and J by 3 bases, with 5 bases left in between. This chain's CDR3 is CASWSGNTIYF. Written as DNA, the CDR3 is TGTGCCAGCTGGAGTGGAAACACCATATATTTT.